This T cell receptor beta chain was documented in a study of shared clonotypes between healthy human individuals. General study results and limits: Sequencing depth was expected to influence donor clonotype sharing. There were few donors, and this limited the genetic and exposure-history diversity represented.

The sample holds many counts of this clone. What it binds is not known. Samples underwent the assay at deep level. Unsorted PBMCs provided DNA that was sequenced on ten immunoSEQ deep assay plates. The table came from immunoSEQ multiplex PCR; TCRdb's copy has only in-frame clones and leaves some out. The top ten hold 9.5% to 15% of the sample, which has about half a million clones, 65% to 85% seen once. The TCR originated in a middle-aged woman in good health. Some clones in this sample may be carry-over from other donors' samples. The source material was PBMCs.

CDR3 sequence: CASSSSLSEQFF. CDR3 bases: TGTGCCAGCAGCTCCTCCTTAAGTGAGCAGTTCTTC. The chain couples TRBV11-1 to TRBJ2-1; no clear D. Germline loops: CDR1 SGHAT, CDR2 FQDESV (reference sequence). The CDR3 is made up of 12 amino acids. Deletions cut 4 bases from V and 9 bases from J, with 10 bases between.